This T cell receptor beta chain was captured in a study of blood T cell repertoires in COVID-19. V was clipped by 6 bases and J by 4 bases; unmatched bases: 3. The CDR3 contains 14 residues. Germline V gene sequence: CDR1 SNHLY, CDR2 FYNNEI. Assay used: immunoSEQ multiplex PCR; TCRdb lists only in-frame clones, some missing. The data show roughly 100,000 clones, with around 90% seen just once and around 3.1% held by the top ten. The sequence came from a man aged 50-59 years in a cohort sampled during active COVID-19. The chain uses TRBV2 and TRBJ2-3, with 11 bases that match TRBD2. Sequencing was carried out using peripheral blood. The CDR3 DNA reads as TGTGCCAGCAGGGTAGCGGGGGGGCCAGATACGCAGTATTTT. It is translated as CASRVAGGPDTQYF.